Described below is a single TCR beta chain sequence and its context. The antigen is unknown. The method was immunoSEQ multiplex PCR; TCRdb's version includes in-frame clones alone and lacks a portion of them. Of under 200,000 clones detected, about 90% appear once; the ten largest clones hold 1% to 1.5%. V gave up 6 bases and J gave up 2 bases, with 11 bases separating them. CDR1 is MDHEN and CDR2 is SYDVKM in the germline V gene. The CDR3 is 13 amino acids. This entry comes from a study of T cell responses to AZD1222 COVID-19 vaccine. Whole-study findings and limits: The donor cohort was predominantly white British with a female majority, and clonal diversity may have been underestimated.

The sample consisted of peripheral blood, taken 28 days after the second AZD1222 dose. The chain has TRBV28 and TRBJ2-7; possible D gene TRBD1, 5 bases. The source is an adult who received the AZD1222 COVID-19 vaccine. The CDR3 reads CASSLRVPYEQYF. The CDR3 DNA reads TGTGCCAGCAGCCTCAGGGTCCCCTACGAGCAGTACTTC. Drawing the rest from reference TRBV28 and TRBJ2-7, the complete variable domain is DVKVTQSSRYLVKRTGEKVFLECVQDMDHENMFWYRQDPGLGLRLIYFSYDVKMKEKGDIPEGYSVSREKKERFSLILESASTNQTSMYLCASSLRVPYEQYFGPGTRLTVT.